The 27 T cell receptor beta chains reported below all come from one sample, sequenced in a study of shared clonotypes between healthy human individuals. Using immunoSEQ multiplex PCR, the repertoire was profiled, and TCRdb retains in-frame clones only, with some absent. The sample lists roughly 640,000 clones, 74% seen once, with over 1.5% in the top ten. The sequenced material came from memory CD4+ T cells sorted from blood. Subset given: CD45RA-negative fraction. These receptors were obtained from a woman aged 25 to 39 in good health.

The sample holds one count of this clone. The chain employs TRBV5-1 and TRBJ2-2; 7 bases line up with TRBD1. The CDR3 runs 15 residues. J gave up 1 base and V 4 bases, and 4 bases lay outside the gene matches. CDR1 is SGHRS and CDR2 is YFSETQ in the germline V gene. The CDR3 protein is CASSPRQGNTGELFF. Here the CDR3 DNA reads TGCGCCAGCAGCCCCCGACAGGGGAACACCGGGGAGCTGTTTTTT.

V gene TRBV4-2 combines with J gene TRBJ1-2, with D possibly being TRBD1 (6 bases). With 2 bases removed from V and 8 bases from J, the gap between germline ends came to 15 bases. The CDR3 runs 14 residues. Germline V gene sequence: CDR1 LGHNA, CDR2 YNFKEQ. CDR3 in DNA: TGTGCCAGCAGCCAAACAGACAGACAGGAGGGCTACACCTTC. Its translation: CASSQTDRQEGYTF.

This chain uses TRBV28 with TRBJ2-4; D might be TRBD1 or TRBD2, each matching 6 bases. The V end was cut by 8 bases, the J end by 0 bases, with 14 bases between. The CDR3 covers 15 residues. CDR1 is MDHEN and CDR2 is SYDVKM in the germline V gene. CDR3 nucleotide sequence: TGTGCCAGCGCCGATCGGGGGCTAGCCAAAAACATTCAGTACTTC. Amino acid sequence: CASADRGLAKNIQYF.

The chain links TRBV5-1 to TRBJ2-1; weak D call: TRBD2 (5 bases). The CDR3 sequence is 16 residues long. V was clipped by 0 bases and J by 9 bases, with 19 bases between them. Germline assignment: CDR1 SGHRS and CDR2 YFSETQ. The CDR3 sequence: CASSLAGTARAGEQFF. In nucleotides, the CDR3 is TGCGCCAGCAGCTTGGCGGGTACAGCGCGGGCGGGTGAGCAGTTCTTC. The variable domain in full, completed from reference TRBV5-1 and TRBJ2-1, reads KAGVTQTPRYLIKTRGQQVTLSCSPISGHRSVSWYQQTPGQGLQFLFEYFSETQRNKGNFPGRFSGRQFSNSRSEMNVSTLELGDSALYLCASSLAGTARAGEQFFGPGTRLTVL.

This clone turned up a few times. This chain uses TRBV6-1 with TRBJ1-4; TRBD1 aligns across 7 bases. The trim removed 4 bases at V and 8 bases at J, leaving 10 bases unmatched. The CDR3 is 15 residues long. From germline, CDR1 is MNHNS and CDR2 SASEGT. This chain's CDR3 is CASSARDRSQEKLFF. CDR3 nucleotides: TGTGCCAGCAGTGCCAGGGACAGATCCCAAGAAAAACTGTTTTTT.

The chain employs TRBV25-1 and TRBJ2-1, with 9 bases aligning to TRBD2. The CDR3 spans 18 residues. Per germline, CDR1 MGHDK and CDR2 SYGVNS. The V and J ends lost 1 base and 0 bases, in that order; junction bases with no gene match: 7. CDR3 amino acids: CASSESRTSESSYNEQFF. For the CDR3, the DNA is TGTGCCAGCAGTGAATCTCGGACTAGCGAGAGCTCCTACAATGAGCAGTTCTTC. Together with reference TRBV25-1 and TRBJ2-1, the CDR3 gives the full variable domain: EADIYQTPRYLVIGTGKKITLECSQTMGHDKMYWYQQDPGMELHLIHYSYGVNSTEKGDLSSESTVSRIRTEHFPLTLESARPSHTSQYLCASSESRTSESSYNEQFFGPGTRLTVL.

The V call is TRBV10-2, the J call TRBJ2-3, with TRBD2 identical over 9 bases. The CDR3 spans 16 residues. Germline V gene lookup returns CDR1 WSHSY and CDR2 SAAADI. The ends lost 2 bases at V and 1 base at J; junction bases unmatched: 4. CDR3 in amino acids: CASSEPEREGTDTQYF. The CDR3 bases are TGCGCCAGCAGTGAGCCTGAGCGGGAGGGCACAGATACGCAGTATTTT.

The chain is built from TRBV6-6 and TRBJ2-5, with 7 bases lining up with TRBD1. The V gene's germline CDR1 is MNHNY and CDR2 SVGAGI (reference sequence). V shed 5 bases and J 5 bases; nucleotides not matched to a gene: 5. The CDR3 covers 13 residues. CDR3 sequence: CASSGRGFETQYF. In DNA, the CDR3 is TGTGCCAGCAGTGGCAGGGGGTTTGAGACCCAGTACTTC.

This clone was seen a few times. The CDR3 region is CASSERTGVSNQPQHF. CDR3 DNA sequence: TGTGCCAGCAGCGAAAGGACAGGGGTTAGCAATCAGCCCCAGCATTTT. This chain connects TRBV5-6 to TRBJ1-5, with 9 bases fitting TRBD1. This CDR3 region has 16 residues. Germline CDR1 reads SGHDT; CDR2 reads YYEEEE. After removal of 4 bases from V and 0 bases from J, the junction contained 5 bases not matched to a gene.

CDR3 DNA: TGTGCAAGTCGCTTCTACCACACAGATACGCAGTATTTT. Translated: CASRFYHTDTQYF. This rearrangement joins TRBV12-2 to TRBJ2-3; the table assigns TRBD2, which was not confirmed against the DNA. TRBV12-2 is termed a pseudogene. The CDR3 runs to 13 residues.

V usage is TRBV4-2 and J usage is TRBJ2-1; 7 bases match TRBD2. CDR3 length: 17 amino acids. The ends lost 1 base at V and 5 bases at J; junction bases unmatched: 11. Germline CDR1 reads LGHNA; CDR2 reads YNFKEQ. CDR3 loop: CASSQVGGTPGNNEQFF. CDR3 DNA: TGTGCCAGCAGCCAAGTGGGGGGGACCCCTGGAAACAATGAGCAGTTCTTC.

The chain links TRBV6-5 to TRBJ1-2, with 8 bases matching TRBD1. Trimming took 0 bases from V and 7 from J; bases not matched to a gene: 4. CDR3 length: 14 amino acids. Per germline, CDR1 MNHEY and CDR2 SVGAGI. CDR3 region: CASSYSRTGGGYTF. In nucleotides, the CDR3 is TGTGCCAGCAGTTACTCCCGCACAGGGGGTGGCTACACCTTC.

The genes are TRBV28 and TRBJ1-2; 9 nucleotides match TRBD1. The germline CDR1 and CDR2 sequences are MDHEN and SYDVKM. This CDR3 is built from 14 residues. Unmatched junction bases numbered 9, after V lost 5 bases and J lost 8 bases. In DNA form, the CDR3 reads TGTGCCAGCAGTGGAGGGACAGGGTATGGGGGCTACACCTTC. Translation gives CASSGGTGYGGYTF.

This chain uses TRBV5-8 with TRBJ1-3, with D possibly matching TRBD1 (5 bases). The CDR3 covers 16 residues. Germline V gene sequence: CDR1 SGHTS, CDR2 YDEGEE. V lost 5 bases and J 0 bases, leaving 15 bases between the germline ends. The CDR3 loop reads CASSAGTSSSGNTIYF. The CDR3 DNA follows: TGTGCCAGCAGTGCCGGGACGTCTAGCTCTGGAAACACCATATATTTT.

The chain joins TRBV4-1 to TRBJ2-3; D remains ambiguous. The CDR3 spans 16 residues. Trimming removed 1 base at V and 0 bases at J, with 11 bases between. Looked up from germline, CDR1 is MGHRA and CDR2 is YSYEKL. The CDR3 DNA follows: TGCGCCAGCAGCCAAGTTTCGGGTTCTAGCACAGATACGCAGTATTTT. This gives the protein CASSQVSGSSTDTQYF.

Only one count was recorded for this clone. The chain carries TRBV2 and TRBJ2-5, with 8 bases aligning to TRBD2. The ends lost 6 bases at V and 5 bases at J; junction bases unmatched: 8. Germline V gene sequence: CDR1 SNHLY, CDR2 FYNNEI. The CDR3 length is 14 residues. CDR3 amino acids: CASSAGLAYETQYF. As DNA, the CDR3 is TGTGCCAGCAGCGCCGGACTAGCCTACGAGACCCAGTACTTC. Full variable domain (rest looked up from reference TRBV2 and TRBJ2-5): EPEVTQTPSHQVTQMGQEVILRCVPISNHLYFYWYRQILGQKVEFLVSFYNNEISEKSEIFDDQFSVERPDGSNFTLKIRSTKLEDSAMYFCASSAGLAYETQYFGPGTRLLVL.

In this sample, this clone turned up a few times. The rearrangement links TRBV7-9 to TRBJ2-7, with 11 bases lining up with TRBD2. CDR1 and CDR2 from the germline V gene are SEHNR and FQNEAQ (reference sequence). V gave up 0 bases and J gave up 4 bases; unmatched junction bases: 2. This CDR3 has 15 residues. The chain's CDR3 is CASSLAWTSGYEQYF. The CDR3 region has the DNA TGTGCCAGCAGCTTAGCTTGGACTAGCGGGTACGAGCAGTACTTC.

The V gene is TRBV2, the J gene TRBJ2-3, with D possibly matching TRBD2 (5 bases). Trimming took off 9 bases at V and 0 bases at J, with 19 bases between the two ends. The V gene's germline CDR1 is SNHLY and CDR2 FYNNEI. This CDR3 is 16 amino acids long. The CDR3 protein is CARQLGRATSTDTQYF. For the CDR3, the DNA is TGTGCCAGACAATTAGGGCGGGCGACTAGCACAGATACGCAGTATTTT.

About this clone itself: A read error is the likely source, as a far larger clone sits one nucleotide away. The gene calls are TRBV29-1 and TRBJ2-5; D remains unclear. From germline, CDR1 is SQVTM and CDR2 ANQGSEA. This CDR3 contains 15 residues. The V gene lost 3 bases and the J gene lost 1 base, with 15 bases spanning the gap. Here the CDR3 reads CSVETNLRLQETQYF. CDR3 DNA sequence: TGCAGCGTTGAGACCAACTTGAGACTCCAAGAGACCCAGTACTTC. The whole variable domain, filled in from reference TRBV29-1 and TRBJ2-5, reads SAVISQKPSRDICQRGTSLTIQCQVDSQVTMMFWYRQQPGQSLTLIATANQGSEATYESGFVIDKFPISRPNLTFSTLTVSNMSPEDSSIYLCSVETNLRLQETQYFGPGTRLLVL.

This clone was seen a handful of times. V gene TRBV27 combines with J gene TRBJ2-1; 9 bases match TRBD2. Germline V gives CDR1 MNHEY, CDR2 SMNVEV (reference sequence). This CDR3 region has 16 residues. The V and J ends lost 5 bases and 5 bases, in that order; junction bases with no gene match: 10. CDR3 loop: CASSPQTSGLNNEQFF. CDR3 nucleotide sequence: TGTGCCAGCAGTCCCCAGACTAGCGGCCTCAACAATGAGCAGTTCTTC.

The rearrangement links TRBV19 to TRBJ2-2; D gene ambiguous. Trimming left V 7 bases short and J 1 base short, with 7 bases between. The CDR3 contains 13 residues. Germline V gene data show CDR1 as LNHDA and CDR2 as SQIVND (reference sequence). The CDR3 DNA reads TGTGCCAGTACCCCGGAGAACACCGGGGAGCTGTTTTTT. Protein sequence: CASTPENTGELFF.

The J gene is TRBJ2-7, the V gene TRBV5-1; TRBD2 matches 7 bases. The CDR3 loop spans 15 amino acids. The germline V gene encodes CDR1 SGHRS and CDR2 YFSETQ. V dropped 4 bases and J dropped 6; count of bases not matched to a gene: 13. CDR3 in amino acids: CASSPGGVSTGEQYF. For the CDR3, the DNA is TGCGCCAGCAGCCCGGGGGGAGTTTCAACTGGCGAGCAGTACTTC.

The genes are TRBV4-2 and TRBJ1-2; D unclear. This CDR3 spans 13 amino acids. Per germline, CDR1 LGHNA and CDR2 YNFKEQ. Trimming removed 1 base from V and 4 bases from J, with 7 bases in between. As DNA, the CDR3 is TGTGCCAGCAGCCAAGGGAGCAGCTATGGCTACACCTTC. Its translation: CASSQGSSYGYTF.

J is TRBJ2-7 and V is TRBV7-9; 8 bases agree with TRBD1. Germline loops: CDR1 SEHNR, CDR2 FQNEAQ (reference sequence). V trimming: 3 bases; J trimming: 3 bases; junction bases outside the gene matches: 4. The CDR3 contains 14 residues. The CDR3 nucleotides are TGTGCCAGCAGCTTTGTGACAGGGGACTACGAGCAGTACTTC. Amino acid sequence: CASSFVTGDYEQYF.

This chain links TRBV18 with TRBJ2-3, with D perhaps matching TRBD1 (5 bases). Germline-derived CDR1 and CDR2 are KGHSH and LQKENI. The CDR3 spans 15 residues. The V and J ends lost 2 bases and 1 base respectively, with 10 bases between them. This CDR3 reads CASSPTIGGTDTQYF. The CDR3 bases are TGTGCCAGCTCACCAACGATAGGGGGCACAGATACGCAGTATTTT.

The chain links TRBV30 to TRBJ1-2, with D possibly matching TRBD1 (6 bases). V lost 3 bases to trimming and J lost 3 bases, with 8 bases between them. Germline-derived CDR1 and CDR2 are GTSNPN and SVGIG (reference sequence). CDR3 length: 12 residues. This chain's CDR3 is CAWSPGDYGYTF. The CDR3 DNA is TGTGCCTGGAGCCCAGGGGACTATGGCTACACCTTC.

The chain couples TRBV25-1 to TRBJ2-7; D call uncertain. This CDR3 spans 13 amino acids. Per the germline V gene, CDR1 is MGHDK and CDR2 is SYGVNS. The V end was cut by 3 bases, the J end by 3 bases, with 9 bases between. The CDR3 coding sequence is TGTGCCAGCAGTGACCAGCGTAACTACGAGCAGTACTTC. It yields the protein CASSDQRNYEQYF.